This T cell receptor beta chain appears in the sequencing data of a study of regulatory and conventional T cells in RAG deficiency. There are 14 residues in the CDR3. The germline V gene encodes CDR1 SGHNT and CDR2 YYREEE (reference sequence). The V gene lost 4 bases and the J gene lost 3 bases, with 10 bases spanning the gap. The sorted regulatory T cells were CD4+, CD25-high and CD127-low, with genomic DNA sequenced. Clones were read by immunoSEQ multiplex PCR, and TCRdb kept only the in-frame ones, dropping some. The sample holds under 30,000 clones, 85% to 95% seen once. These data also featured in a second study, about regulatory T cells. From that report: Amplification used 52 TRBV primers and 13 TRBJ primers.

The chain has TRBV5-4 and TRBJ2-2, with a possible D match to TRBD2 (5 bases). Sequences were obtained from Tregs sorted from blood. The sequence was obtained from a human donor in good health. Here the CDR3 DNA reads TGTGCCAGCAGCCTCGAACTAGACACCGGGGAGCTGTTTTTT. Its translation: CASSLELDTGELFF.